This TCR beta chain was sequenced in a study of cytomegalovirus exposure and HLA in healthy donors (dated by TCRdb to 2015 to 2018). Regarding the research as a whole: According to an earlier analysis of a few hundred of the donors, about 179 million T cells yielded over 100 million unique TCR beta sequences and more than 250 Gb of sequence data. An early release that covered approximately 600 HLA-typed donors contained approximately 300 gigabases of sequencing data and tens of millions of unique TCR sequences. Of the approximately 400 genotyped donors, approximately 83% fell in the genetic ancestry cluster associated with self-reported Caucasian donors. The study was designed to test whether signatures of past pathogen exposure could be identified by cataloging public T cell receptors. The T cell repertoires of some 670 subjects were profiled by immunosequencing and related to cytomegalovirus serostatus. Besides the first cohort of hundreds of subjects, a separate validation cohort made up of around 120 different subjects was used. To predict cytomegalovirus infection status, the study brought together high-throughput TCR immunosequencing, statistical association of individual TCRs with disease status, and machine learning. A later analysis re-examined previously published TCR beta repertoires from around 670 donors and added high-resolution HLA genotyping to investigate patterns of TCR occurrence. The later analysis used no new phenotypic data to find candidate immune exposures, relying instead on TCR beta sequences and their occurrence across donors. To decide whether each TCR beta V gene segment behaved as functional or pseudogenic, an earlier analysis of some 580 of the donors relied on high-throughput TCR beta sequencing. Donor age, sex, ethnicity and CMV serostatus were compiled alongside the repertoire data. In a later genetic analysis, genome-wide SNP genotypes for about 65% of the 666 donors were used, and that subset was treated as a discovery cohort. All discovery cohort repertoires had been generated using a single sequencing platform. HLA typing included class I and class II loci at four-digit resolution. The number of donors typed differed by locus, with about 629-630 for A, B, C, DRB1 and DQB1, around 520 for DQA1, nearly 610 for DPA1, and about 450 for DPB1. Roughly five DR-DQ haplotypes were handled as single units for association and clustering because linkage in the cohort was strong. Among under 450 genotyped donors of the cohort, an average of around 240,000 unique TCR beta nucleotide sequences were sequenced per donor, 15% to 20% of them non-productive.

The V end gives up 3 bases and the J end 0 bases, leaving 12 bases in the junction not matched to a gene. The CDR3 holds 18 amino acids from the cysteine to the phenylalanine. The only DNA kept is the CDR3, 54 bases in frame from the first base. Of note for this clone: The antigen this receptor binds is unknown. The record has no base qualities; no much larger clone is one base away.

The cohort consisted of some 730 healthy bone marrow donors. At the time of sampling, all cohort members were nominally healthy, though unrecorded immune exposures were likely present. The donor was CMV seropositive and belonged to the group of 250 to 300 seropositive cohort members. A peripheral blood sample was collected from each donor, and TCR beta sequencing was performed on peripheral blood mononuclear cells. The Qiagen DNeasy Blood Extraction Kit was used to extract genomic DNA from the blood cell samples. The library was made by the immunoSEQ multiplex PCR assay. For the multiplex PCR, a mixture combining 60 forward primers for TCR Vbeta segments and 13 reverse primers for TCR Jbeta segments was used. Amplification of the CDR3 region of rearranged TCR beta genes was performed with a multiplex PCR assay on genomic DNA. The Illumina HiSeq System was used to sequence the amplified TCR beta libraries as 87-base-pair reads. Under the source paper's analysis protocol: Across the 500 to 700 repertoires, a later analysis counted some 81 million unique TCR beta chains, some 11 million of which were shared by at least two donors. Raw reads were error-corrected and collapsed into unique sequences by a nearest-neighbor algorithm in which closely related sequences were merged to remove PCR and sequencing errors. CDR3 sequences were aligned to IMGT reference sequences to assign V, D and J gene segments. Each retained sequence needed at least a six-nucleotide match to both a V gene segment and a J gene segment. A rearrangement counted as productive if the CDR3 had no stop codons and remained in frame with V and J, and every other rearrangement counted as non-productive. CDR3 was defined by IMGT convention, running from the second conserved V-encoded cysteine to the conserved J-encoded phenylalanine. The earlier analysis of approximately 590 of the donors excluded any sequence lacking an unambiguous match to a single V gene segment. In an earlier analysis of more than 500 of the donors, a V segment was called functional when productive rearrangements were above 56.7%, and segregating when the standard deviation between donors exceeded 5%. A statistical classification framework was built to diagnose cytomegalovirus status from the catalog of TCR beta chain sequences. In a later analysis, TCR nucleotide sequences were compared against IMGT/GENE-DB human TR gene sequences so that V and J genes could be assigned. A later analysis assigned CDR3 sequences and most-parsimonious VDJ recombination scenarios with the TCRdist pipeline. In a later analysis, every TCR beta chain was defined by the combination of its CDR3 amino acid sequence and its V-gene family, and reads without a unique V-gene family were dropped. As a way to deal with suspected cross-contamination and a sequencing artifact, a later analysis dropped hundreds of nucleotide sequences that were highly shared and had low generation probability. In a later analysis, a clonal expansion index for each public chain was calculated from normalized within-repertoire ranks of inferred template counts. In a later analysis, generation probabilities were computed with a VDJ recombination model fitted to out-of-frame rearrangements, and the resulting probabilities were checked against IGoR. In a later analysis, TCR-TCR, TCR-HLA and TCR-CMV co-occurrence was scored with hypergeometric tests, and a repertoire-size bias correction was applied to TCR pairs. In a later analysis, false discovery rates were estimated by permuting HLA or CMV assignments 20 times. In a later analysis, co-occurring TCRs were grouped using DBSCAN, with TCRdist sequence similarity added in when clustering inside HLA-allele-positive subsets. Repertoires with fewer than 30,000 or more than 120,000 public chains, plus five repertoires with anomalous nucleotide sharing, were excluded from co-occurrence clustering. The source is immuneACCESS, and TCRdb retained only in-frame sequences with V and J called. Part of the clones is not carried over; for the studies checked, unresolved V genes explain less than half of this, and the remainder is unexplained. Clonal size and the V and J genes are those of that table, whereas D and trimming came from the DNA. A total of around 200,000 clones appear in this sample, roughly 87% of them only once. The biggest ten clones account for approximately 5.7% of the sample.

Broad study findings and their caveats: Because the 87-base-pair reads could not distinguish some IMGT-functional V segments, including TRBV6-2 and TRBV6-3, those segments were excluded. The study listed approximately 150 TCR beta chains as associated with cytomegalovirus. Only TCR beta chains were sequenced in this cohort, and the absence of alpha or paired-chain data limited detectable features. In vitro tests confirmed that a few of the cytomegalovirus-associated TCR beta chains recognize cytomegalovirus antigens. A group of highly shared sequence variants was considered likely to be a technical artifact of the sequencing pipeline. Presence/absence analyses assumed roughly uniform sequencing depth across donors, an assumption that may not hold. In an earlier analysis of around 600 of the donors, most TCR beta V segments appeared in productive rearrangements about 87% or about 30% of the time, broadly matching IMGT annotations. In a later analysis, several top co-occurrence clusters were reported to appear linked to parvovirus B19, influenza, CMV and Epstein-Barr virus. A later analysis found that most CMV-associated TCR beta chains appeared HLA-restricted, with HLA associations seemingly driven largely by CMV exposure. For the cohort, immune exposure information was limited to CMV serostatus. Most TCR sequences were observed very rarely across donors, whereas some public TCRs were present in many individuals. In a later analysis, HLA-associated TCR beta chains were found to be more clonally expanded and to have lower generation probabilities than equally common non-associated chains. V-gene and J-gene trimming of TCR beta chains was associated with a missense DCLRE1C variant in a later genetic analysis, and the association was replicated in an independent cohort. The authors suggested that the approach could potentially be extended to other disease states and immunological phenotypes. In a later analysis, TCR association rates were found to vary across HLA loci, with the most associated TCRs seen for DRB1 alleles and the fewest for HLA-C alleles. According to a later genetic analysis, donors in an Asian-associated ancestry cluster had fewer N-insertions in productive TCRs than the roughly 700-donor mean. A later analysis associated about 17,000 TCR beta sequences with specific HLA alleles at a false discovery rate of 0.05. Because some donors lacked HLA typing at each locus, the association tests relied only on the typed subset. Strong co-occurrence of HLA alleles, especially DR and DQ, made assigning TCR associations to individual alleles difficult. Correlated functional status among segregating V segments might be attributable to linkage disequilibrium, but an unknown experimental factor could not be ruled out. Fewer than 20 rarely observed V segments, including chromosome 9 orphons, were excluded from the earlier analysis of almost 600 of the donors because counts were too low. A further reported finding was that TCR beta sequences accurately predicted the HLA-A and HLA-B alleles for most subjects in the first cohort. The classifier was reported to diagnose cytomegalovirus status with high specificity and sensitivity in both the original cohort and the validation cohort.

The receptor was derived from a middle-aged man in good health and CMV-seropositive. The chain is encoded by TRBV5-3 joined to TRBJ1-5; a stretch of 7 junction bases matches TRBD1. TRBV5-3 is labeled an ORF, and its function is uncertain. Material for sequencing was PBMCs. The CDR3 sequence is CARSSGTAVLISNQPQHF. In nucleotides, the sequence is TGTGCCAGAAGCTCCGGGACAGCGGTCCTGATTAGCAATCAGCCCCAGCATTTT.